This TCR beta chain stems from a study of cytomegalovirus exposure and HLA in healthy donors. Whole-study results and caveats: A list of 150 to 200 TCR beta chains associated with cytomegalovirus was given. Productive rates of about 87% or about 30% were seen for most TCR beta V segments in an earlier analysis. TCR beta chain V- and J-gene trimming was linked, in a later analysis, to a missense variant in DCLRE1C. For most subjects, TCR beta sequences were reported to predict HLA-A and HLA-B alleles with accuracy.

CDR3 length equals 15 residues. J was trimmed by 0 bases and V by 4 bases; bases with no gene match: 6. Germline loops: CDR1 SGHRS, CDR2 YFSETQ. On this clone: Its cognate antigen is unknown.

It was with 60 Vbeta and 13 Jbeta primers that the PCR ran. The method was immunoSEQ multiplex PCR; TCRdb's version includes in-frame clones alone and lacks a portion of them. In the table there are 150,000 or so clones, 70% to 85% of which are singletons. The chain combines TRBV5-1 with TRBJ2-7; 8 positions agree with TRBD2. Sequencing used PBMCs. This TCR came from a young woman in good health and CMV-seronegative. CDR3 coding DNA: TGCGCCAGCAGCCCCGACGGGACTAGCTCCTACGAGCAGTACTTC. It codes for CASSPDGTSSYEQYF.